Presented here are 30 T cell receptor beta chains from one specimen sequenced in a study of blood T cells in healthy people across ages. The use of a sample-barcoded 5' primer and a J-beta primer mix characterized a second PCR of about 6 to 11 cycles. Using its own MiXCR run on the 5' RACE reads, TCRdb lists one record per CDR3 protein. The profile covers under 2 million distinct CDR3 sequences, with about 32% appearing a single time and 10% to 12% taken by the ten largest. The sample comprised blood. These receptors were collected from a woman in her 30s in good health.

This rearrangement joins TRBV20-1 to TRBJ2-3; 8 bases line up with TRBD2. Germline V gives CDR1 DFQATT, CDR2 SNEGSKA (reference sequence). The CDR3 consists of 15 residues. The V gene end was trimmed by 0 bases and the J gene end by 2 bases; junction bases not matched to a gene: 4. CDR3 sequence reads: CSARDALAVTDTQYF. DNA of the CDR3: TGCAGTGCTAGAGACGCACTAGCGGTCACAGATACGCAGTATTTT.

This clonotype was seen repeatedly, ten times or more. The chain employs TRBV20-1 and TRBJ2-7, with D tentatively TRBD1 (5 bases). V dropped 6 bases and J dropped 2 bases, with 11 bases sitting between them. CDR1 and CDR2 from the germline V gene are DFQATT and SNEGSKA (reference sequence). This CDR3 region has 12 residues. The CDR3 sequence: CSAAPGTYEQYF. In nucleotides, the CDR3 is TGCAGTGCCGCCCCAGGGACCTACGAGCAGTACTTC.

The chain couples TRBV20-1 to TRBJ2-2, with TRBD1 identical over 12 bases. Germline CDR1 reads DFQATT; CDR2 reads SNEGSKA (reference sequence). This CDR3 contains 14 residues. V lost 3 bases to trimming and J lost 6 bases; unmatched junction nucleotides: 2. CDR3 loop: CSARGQGAAGELFF. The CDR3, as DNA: TGCAGTGCTAGGGGACAGGGGGCGGCCGGGGAGCTGTTTTTT.

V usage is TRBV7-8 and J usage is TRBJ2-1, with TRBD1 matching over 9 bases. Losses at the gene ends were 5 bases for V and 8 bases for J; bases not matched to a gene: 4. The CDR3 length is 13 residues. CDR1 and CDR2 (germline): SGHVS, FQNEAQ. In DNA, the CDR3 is TGTGCCAGCAGCCTAAACAGGGGGCATGAGCAGTTCTTC. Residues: CASSLNRGHEQFF.

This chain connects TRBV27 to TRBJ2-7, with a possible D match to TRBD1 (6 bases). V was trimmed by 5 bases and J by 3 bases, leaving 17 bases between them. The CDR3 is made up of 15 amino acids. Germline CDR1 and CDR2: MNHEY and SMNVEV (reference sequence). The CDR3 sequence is CASSAAGTPYYEQYF. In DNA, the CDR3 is TGTGCCAGCAGTGCGGCCGGGACACCATACTACGAGCAGTACTTC.

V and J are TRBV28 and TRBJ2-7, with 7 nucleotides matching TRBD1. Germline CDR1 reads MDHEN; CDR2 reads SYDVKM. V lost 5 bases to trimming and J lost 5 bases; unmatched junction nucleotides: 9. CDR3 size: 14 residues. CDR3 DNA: TGTGCCAGCAGTCAGACAGGGTTGTTCGACGAGCAGTACTTC. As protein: CASSQTGLFDEQYF. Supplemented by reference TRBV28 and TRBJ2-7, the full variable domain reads DVKVTQSSRYLVKRTGEKVFLECVQDMDHENMFWYRQDPGLGLRLIYFSYDVKMKEKGDIPEGYSVSREKKERFSLILESASTNQTSMYLCASSQTGLFDEQYFGPGTRLTVT.

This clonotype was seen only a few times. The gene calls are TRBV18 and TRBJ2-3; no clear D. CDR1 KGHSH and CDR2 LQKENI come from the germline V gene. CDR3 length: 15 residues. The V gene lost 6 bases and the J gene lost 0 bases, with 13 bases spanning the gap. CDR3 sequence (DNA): TGTGCCAGCTCGCCGTCGACACAAAGCACAGATACGCAGTATTTT. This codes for CASSPSTQSTDTQYF.

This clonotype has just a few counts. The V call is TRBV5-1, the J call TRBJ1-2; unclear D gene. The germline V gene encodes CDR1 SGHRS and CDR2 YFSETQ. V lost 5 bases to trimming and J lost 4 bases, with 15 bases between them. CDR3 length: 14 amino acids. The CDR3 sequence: CASSQTEPLYGYTF. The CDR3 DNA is TGCGCCAGCAGTCAGACGGAGCCACTCTATGGCTACACCTTC. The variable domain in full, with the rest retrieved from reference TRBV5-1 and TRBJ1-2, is KAGVTQTPRYLIKTRGQQVTLSCSPISGHRSVSWYQQTPGQGLQFLFEYFSETQRNKGNFPGRFSGRQFSNSRSEMNVSTLELGDSALYLCASSQTEPLYGYTFGSGTRLTVV.

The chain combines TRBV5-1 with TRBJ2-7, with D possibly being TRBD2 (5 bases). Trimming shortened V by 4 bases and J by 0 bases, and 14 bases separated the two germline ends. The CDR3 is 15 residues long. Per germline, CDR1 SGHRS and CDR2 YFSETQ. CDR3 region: CASSPSGPSSYEQYF. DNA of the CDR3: TGCGCCAGCAGCCCAAGCGGTCCTAGCTCCTACGAGCAGTACTTC. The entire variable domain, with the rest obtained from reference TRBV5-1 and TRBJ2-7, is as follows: KAGVTQTPRYLIKTRGQQVTLSCSPISGHRSVSWYQQTPGQGLQFLFEYFSETQRNKGNFPGRFSGRQFSNSRSEMNVSTLELGDSALYLCASSPSGPSSYEQYFGPGTRLTVT.

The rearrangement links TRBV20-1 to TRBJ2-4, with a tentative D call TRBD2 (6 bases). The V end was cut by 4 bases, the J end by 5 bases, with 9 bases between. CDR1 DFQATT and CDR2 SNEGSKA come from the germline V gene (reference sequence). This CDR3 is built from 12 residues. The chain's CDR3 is CSAKGGENIQYF. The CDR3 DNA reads TGCAGTGCTAAAGGCGGGGAAAACATTCAGTACTTC.

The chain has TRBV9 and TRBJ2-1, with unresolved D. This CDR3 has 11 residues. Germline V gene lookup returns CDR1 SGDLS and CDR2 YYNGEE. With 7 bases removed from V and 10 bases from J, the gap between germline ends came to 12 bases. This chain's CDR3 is CASSVPREQFF. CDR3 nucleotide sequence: TGTGCCAGCTCTGTTCCCCGGGAGCAGTTCTTC. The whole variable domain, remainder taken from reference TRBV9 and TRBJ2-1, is DSGVTQTPKHLITATGQRVTLRCSPRSGDLSVYWYQQSLDQGLQFLIQYYNGEERAKGNILERFSAQQFPDLHSELNLSSLELGDSALYFCASSVPREQFFGPGTRLTVL.

In nucleotides, the CDR3 is TGTGCCAGCAGCTTAGTGCCCCGACCCTACGAGCAGTACTTC. Its translation is CASSLVPRPYEQYF. V usage is TRBV11-2 and J usage is TRBJ2-7; D is uncertain. From germline, CDR1 is SGHAT and CDR2 FQNNGV. V was trimmed by 1 base and J by 2 bases, leaving 9 bases between them. The CDR3 runs 14 residues.

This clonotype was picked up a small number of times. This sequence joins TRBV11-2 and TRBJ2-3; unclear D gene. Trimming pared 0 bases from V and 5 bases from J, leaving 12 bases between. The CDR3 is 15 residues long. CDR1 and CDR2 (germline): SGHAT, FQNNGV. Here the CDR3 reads CASSLDGATGDTQYF. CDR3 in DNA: TGTGCCAGCAGCTTAGATGGTGCCACTGGAGATACGCAGTATTTT.

CDR3 sequence (DNA): TGTGCCAGCAGCTTTAGGGGCAGGAGCACAGATACGCAGTATTTT. It translates to CASSFRGRSTDTQYF. The chain employs TRBV7-9 and TRBJ2-3; D might be TRBD1 (5 bases). V was trimmed by 3 bases and J by 0 bases, leaving 10 bases between them. The germline V gene has CDR1 SEHNR and CDR2 FQNEAQ (reference sequence). This CDR3 is built from 15 residues.

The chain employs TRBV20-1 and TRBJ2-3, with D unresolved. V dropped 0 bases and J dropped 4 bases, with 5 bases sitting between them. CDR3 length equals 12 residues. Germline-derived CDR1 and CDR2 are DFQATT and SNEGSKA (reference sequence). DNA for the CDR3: TGCAGTGCTAGAGATCTTTCAGATACGCAGTATTTT. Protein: CSARDLSDTQYF.

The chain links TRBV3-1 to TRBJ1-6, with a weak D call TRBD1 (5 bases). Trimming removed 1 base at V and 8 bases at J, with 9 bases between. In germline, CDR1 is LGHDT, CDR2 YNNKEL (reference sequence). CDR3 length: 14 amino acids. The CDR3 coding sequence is TGTGCCAGCAGCCAAGGGACATTGGATTCACCCCTCCACTTT. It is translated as CASSQGTLDSPLHF.

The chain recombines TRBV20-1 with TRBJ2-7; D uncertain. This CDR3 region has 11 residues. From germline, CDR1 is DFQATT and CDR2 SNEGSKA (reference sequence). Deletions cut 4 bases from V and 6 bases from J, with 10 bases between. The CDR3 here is CSAKDVPEQYF. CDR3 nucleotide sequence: TGCAGTGCTAAGGACGTTCCCGAGCAGTACTTC.

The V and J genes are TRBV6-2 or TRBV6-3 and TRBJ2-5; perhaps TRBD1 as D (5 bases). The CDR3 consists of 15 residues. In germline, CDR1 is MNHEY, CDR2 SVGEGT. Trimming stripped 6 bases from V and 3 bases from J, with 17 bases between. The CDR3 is CASRIYGAGKETQYF. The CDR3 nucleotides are TGTGCCAGCAGAATCTACGGCGCAGGGAAAGAGACCCAGTACTTC.

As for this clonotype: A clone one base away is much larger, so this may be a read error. CDR3 coding DNA: TGTGCCAGCAGCCAAAATCCCTTAGCTAGCGGAAGCTCCTACAATGAGCAGTTCTTC. Amino acids: CASSQNPLASGSSYNEQFF. This chain uses TRBV4-2 with TRBJ2-1; 7 nucleotides line up with TRBD2. The CDR3 has 19 amino acids. V dropped 2 bases and J dropped 0; count of bases not matched to a gene: 13. CDR1 is LGHNA, CDR2 YNFKEQ, per germline.

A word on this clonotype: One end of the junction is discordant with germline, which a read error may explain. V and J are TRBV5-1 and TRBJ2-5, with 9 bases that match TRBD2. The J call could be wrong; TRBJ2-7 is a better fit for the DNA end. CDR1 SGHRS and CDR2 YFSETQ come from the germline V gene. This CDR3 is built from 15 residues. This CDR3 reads CACSLIAGEEREQYF. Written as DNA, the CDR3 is TGCGCCTGCAGCTTGATAGCGGGAGAGGAGCGCGAGCAGTACTTC.

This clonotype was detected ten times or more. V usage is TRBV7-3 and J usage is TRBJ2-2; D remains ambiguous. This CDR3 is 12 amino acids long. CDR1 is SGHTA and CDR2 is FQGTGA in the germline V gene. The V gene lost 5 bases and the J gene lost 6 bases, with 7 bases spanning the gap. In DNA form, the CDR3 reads TGTGCCAGCAGCCCCTACCCCGGGGAGCTGTTTTTT. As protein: CASSPYPGELFF.

The CDR3 DNA reads as TGTGCCTGGAGTACAGGATTCTATGGCTACACCTTC. Its translation: CAWSTGFYGYTF. This chain joins TRBV30 and TRBJ1-2; a weak D match, TRBD1 (5 bases). The CDR3 consists of 12 residues. Trimming pared 2 bases from V and 4 bases from J, leaving 8 bases between. Germline V gene data show CDR1 as GTSNPN and CDR2 as SVGIG (reference sequence).

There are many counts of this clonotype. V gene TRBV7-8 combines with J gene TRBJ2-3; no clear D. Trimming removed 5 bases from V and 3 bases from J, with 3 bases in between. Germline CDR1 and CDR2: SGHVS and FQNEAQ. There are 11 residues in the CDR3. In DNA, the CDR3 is TGTGCCAGCAGCAAGACAGATACGCAGTATTTT. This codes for CASSKTDTQYF.

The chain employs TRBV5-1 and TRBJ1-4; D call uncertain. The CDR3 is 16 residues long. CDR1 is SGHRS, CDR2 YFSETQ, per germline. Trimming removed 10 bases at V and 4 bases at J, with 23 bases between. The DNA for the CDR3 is TGCGCCCCCAGGAAAGGGAACCACGGGCGTAATGAAAAACTGTTTTTT. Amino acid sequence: CAPRKGNHGRNEKLFF.

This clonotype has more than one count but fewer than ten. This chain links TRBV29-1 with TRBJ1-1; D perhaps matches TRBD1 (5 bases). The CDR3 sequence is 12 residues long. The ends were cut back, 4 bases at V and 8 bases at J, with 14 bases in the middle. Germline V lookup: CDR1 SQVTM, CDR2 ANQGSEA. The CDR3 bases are TGCAGCGTTGTGGGGCGAAGGGAGGAAGCTTTCTTT. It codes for CSVVGRREEAFF.

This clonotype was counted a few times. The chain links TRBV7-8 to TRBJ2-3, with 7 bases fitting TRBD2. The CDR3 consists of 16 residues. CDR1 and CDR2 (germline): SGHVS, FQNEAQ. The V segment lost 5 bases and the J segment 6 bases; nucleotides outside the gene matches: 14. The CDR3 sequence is CASSPGGVTKLDTQYF. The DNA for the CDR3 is TGTGCCAGCAGCCCGGGGGGAGTTACTAAACTGGATACGCAGTATTTT.

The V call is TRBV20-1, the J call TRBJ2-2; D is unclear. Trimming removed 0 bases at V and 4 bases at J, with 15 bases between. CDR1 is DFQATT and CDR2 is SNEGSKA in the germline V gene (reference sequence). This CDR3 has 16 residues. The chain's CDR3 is CSARDSRRGSTGELFF. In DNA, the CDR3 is TGCAGTGCTAGAGATAGTAGACGAGGAAGCACCGGGGAGCTGTTTTTT.

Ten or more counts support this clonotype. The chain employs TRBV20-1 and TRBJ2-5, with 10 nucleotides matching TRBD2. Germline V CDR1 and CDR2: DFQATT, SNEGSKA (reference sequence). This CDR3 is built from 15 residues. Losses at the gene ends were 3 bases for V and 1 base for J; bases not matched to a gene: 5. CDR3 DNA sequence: TGCAGTGCTAGGCCCAGCGGGAGGGTCCAAGAGACCCAGTACTTC. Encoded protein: CSARPSGRVQETQYF.

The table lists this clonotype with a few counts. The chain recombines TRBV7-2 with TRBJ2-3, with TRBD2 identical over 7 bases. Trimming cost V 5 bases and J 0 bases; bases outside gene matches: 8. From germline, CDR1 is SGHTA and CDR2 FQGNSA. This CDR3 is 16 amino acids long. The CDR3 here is CASSPRGSGSTDTQYF. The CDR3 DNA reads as TGTGCCAGCAGCCCTCGAGGTAGCGGGAGCACAGATACGCAGTATTTT.

CDR3 residues: CASSLGRFSPNTQYF. The CDR3 DNA follows: TGTGCCAGCAGCTTAGGCAGGTTTAGTCCTAATACGCAGTATTTT. This sequence joins TRBV11-2 and TRBJ2-3; D remains ambiguous. CDR3 length: 15 residues. V was clipped by 1 base and J by 7 bases, with 15 bases between them. Germline-derived CDR1 and CDR2 are SGHAT and FQNNGV.